Following are 23 T cell receptor beta chains from one sample sequenced in a study of blood T cell repertoires in COVID-19. The data were produced by immunoSEQ multiplex PCR, yet TCRdb's version contains in-frame clones alone and is incomplete. Counted here are some 140,000 clones, 70% to 85% occurring once; the ten biggest clones make up approximately 0.63%. The sample was peripheral blood. Receptors were obtained from a man between 60 and 75 years old with COVID-19, enrolled during active disease.

This chain connects TRBV6-5 to TRBJ1-3; D unresolved. There are 15 residues in the CDR3. Trimming left V 2 bases short and J 4 bases short, with 12 bases between. Germline assignment: CDR1 MNHEY and CDR2 SVGAGI. The CDR3 region has the DNA TGTGCCAGCAGTTACCGCGGACGGGAAGGAAACACCATATATTTT. It is translated as CASSYRGREGNTIYF.

The chain joins TRBV19 to TRBJ1-5, with TRBD1 identical over 7 bases. Germline V CDR1 and CDR2: LNHDA, SQIVND (reference sequence). The CDR3 consists of 16 residues. V shed 5 bases and J 1 base; nucleotides not matched to a gene: 8. CDR3: CASSGQQGRSNQPQHF. As DNA, the CDR3 is TGTGCCAGTAGTGGACAACAGGGGCGAAGCAATCAGCCCCAGCATTTT.

The chain combines TRBV19 with TRBJ2-7; 13 positions agree with TRBD2. The germline V gene encodes CDR1 LNHDA and CDR2 SQIVND (reference sequence). The CDR3 runs to 15 residues. V shed 3 bases, J shed 3 bases, and the junction held 2 bases outside the gene matches. The CDR3 loop reads CASSIGLAGVYEQYF. The CDR3, as DNA: TGTGCCAGTAGTATTGGACTAGCGGGAGTCTACGAGCAGTACTTC.

This clone appeared a few times. The rearrangement uses TRBV3-1 (or the pseudogene TRBV3-2) and TRBJ1-4, with D possibly being TRBD1 (6 bases). Germline CDR1 is LGHDT and CDR2 is YNNKEL (reference sequence). The CDR3 length is 17 residues. The germline V and J ends were trimmed by 0 bases and 8 bases, with 19 bases remaining between them. CDR3 DNA sequence: TGTGCCAGCAGCCAAGATTTGGGCAGGGGTCGGGGCGAAAAACTGTTTTTT. Translating gives CASSQDLGRGRGEKLFF.

In nucleotides, the CDR3 is TGTGCCATCTCTCAAGGTCGGGTAAAGACTGAAGCTTTCTTT. This encodes CAISQGRVKTEAFF. V is TRBV10-3 and J is TRBJ1-1; D uncertain. V lost 8 bases to trimming and J lost 5 bases, with 18 bases between them. CDR1 is ENHRY, CDR2 SYGVKD, per germline. CDR3 length equals 14 residues.

This clone occurred a few times. Different DNA sequences within this sample yield the same CDR3. This sequence joins TRBV19 and TRBJ2-7; 13 bases map to TRBD2. There are 14 residues in the CDR3. Germline V gene lookup returns CDR1 LNHDA and CDR2 SQIVND (reference sequence). V dropped 8 bases and J dropped 2; count of bases not matched to a gene: 3. The CDR3 region is CASQTSGRAYEQYF. The CDR3 bases are TGTGCCAGTCAAACTAGCGGGAGGGCCTACGAGCAGTACTTC.

The chain uses TRBV7-2 and TRBJ2-2; 7 bases agree with TRBD1. CDR1 and CDR2 from the germline V gene are SGHTA and FQGNSA. J lost 6 bases, V lost 1 base, and 5 bases had no gene match. This CDR3 comprises 15 residues. The CDR3 nucleotides are TGTGCCAGCAGCTTAGGACAGGGTGGAGCCGGGGAGCTGTTTTTT. Residues: CASSLGQGGAGELFF. The full variable domain, completed using reference TRBV7-2 and TRBJ2-2, is GAGVSQSPSNKVTEKGKDVELRCDPISGHTALYWYRQSLGQGLEFLIYFQGNSAPDKSGLPSDRFSAERTGGSVSTLTIQRTQQEDSAVYLCASSLGQGGAGELFFGEGSRLTVL.

The sample holds a few counts of this clone. The V call is TRBV5-1, the J call TRBJ1-5; D is unresolved. The CDR3 is made up of 17 amino acids. V was cut by 0 bases and J by 0 bases, with 13 bases left in between. Germline V gene lookup returns CDR1 SGHRS and CDR2 YFSETQ. The CDR3 here is CASSLEPAGYSNQPQHF. CDR3 in DNA: TGCGCCAGCAGCTTGGAACCGGCGGGATATAGCAATCAGCCCCAGCATTTT.

The V call is TRBV5-4, the J call TRBJ1-2, with TRBD1 matching over 10 bases. The CDR3 has 14 amino acids. Germline V gene data show CDR1 as SGHNT and CDR2 as YYREEE (reference sequence). With 5 bases clipped from V and 5 bases from J, the junction kept 6 bases outside the gene matches. The CDR3 DNA sequence: TGTGCCAGCAGTCTCGGACAGGGGGTTTATGGCTACACCTTC. Protein product: CASSLGQGVYGYTF. Using reference TRBV5-4 and TRBJ1-2 for the parts outside the CDR3, the full variable domain is ETGVTQSPTHLIKTRGQQVTLRCSSQSGHNTVSWYQQALGQGPQFIFQYYREEENGRGNFPPRFSGLQFPNYSSELNVNALELDDSALYLCASSLGQGVYGYTFGSGTRLTVV.

The chain has TRBV9 and TRBJ2-1; no firm D call. Germline values: CDR1 SGDLS, CDR2 YYNGEE. The length of the CDR3 is 16 residues. V lost 7 bases and J lost 1, with 18 bases in between. The CDR3: CASSTAGALSYNEQFF. The CDR3 DNA reads TGTGCCAGCTCAACCGCCGGAGCACTTTCCTACAATGAGCAGTTCTTC.

The chain carries TRBV28 and TRBJ1-6; 8 nucleotides align to TRBD1. The trim removed 4 bases at V and 5 bases at J, leaving 4 bases unmatched. This CDR3 is 15 amino acids long. Germline V gives CDR1 MDHEN, CDR2 SYDVKM. This CDR3 reads CASSSGQGDNSPLHF. The CDR3 coding sequence is TGTGCCAGCAGTTCCGGACAGGGTGATAATTCACCCCTCCACTTT.

The V call is TRBV27, the J call TRBJ1-1, with D perhaps matching TRBD1 (5 bases). CDR1 and CDR2 from the germline V gene are MNHEY and SMNVEV (reference sequence). CDR3 length: 14 amino acids. V lost 6 bases and J lost 2, with 13 bases in between. The CDR3 reads CASRGGYVNTEAFF. CDR3 nucleotides: TGTGCCAGCAGGGGGGGGTACGTAAACACTGAAGCTTTCTTT.

V gene TRBV30 combines with J gene TRBJ1-1; D might be TRBD1 (5 bases). Germline lookup yields CDR1 GTSNPN and CDR2 SVGIG (reference sequence). The V end was cut by 3 bases, the J end by 1 base, with 9 bases between. There are 13 residues in the CDR3. The CDR3 DNA reads as TGTGCCTGGAGGCAGACAGAGAACACTGAAGCTTTCTTT. Translated: CAWRQTENTEAFF. The full variable domain, completed using reference TRBV30 and TRBJ1-1, is SQTIHQWPATLVQPVGSPLSLECTVEGTSNPNLYWYRQAAGRGLQLLFYSVGIGQISSEVPQNLSASRPQDRQFILSSKKLLLSDSGFYLCAWRQTENTEAFFGQGTRLTVV.

The rearrangement links TRBV5-1 to TRBJ2-5; 9 bases are a match to TRBD1. V lost 0 bases and J lost 5; bases outside the gene matches: 5. This CDR3 has 15 amino acids. Per germline, CDR1 SGHRS and CDR2 YFSETQ. This CDR3 reads CASSLDTGGDETQYF. The CDR3 DNA is TGCGCCAGCAGCTTGGATACAGGGGGCGACGAGACCCAGTACTTC.

V gene TRBV27 combines with J gene TRBJ2-1; 9 bases fit TRBD1. V was pared by 5 bases and J by 8 bases, with 13 bases of the junction left unmatched. CDR3 length equals 16 residues. CDR1 and CDR2 from the germline V gene are MNHEY and SMNVEV (reference sequence). The CDR3 coding sequence is TGTGCCAGCAGTACTATCGGGACAGGGACATTCCATGAGCAGTTCTTC. Its translation: CASSTIGTGTFHEQFF.

The rearrangement joins TRBV25-1 to TRBJ1-2, with D hard to call. The CDR3 covers 13 residues. Germline assignment: CDR1 MGHDK and CDR2 SYGVNS. V lost 8 bases, J lost 4 bases, and 14 bases lay in between. In DNA form, the CDR3 reads TGTGCCAGCGGGGAGTTTGAGACCTATGGCTACACCTTC. The encoded protein is CASGEFETYGYTF.

The chain combines TRBV14 with TRBJ2-4, with TRBD1 matching over 9 bases. V gave up 0 bases and J gave up 0 bases; unmatched junction bases: 9. The CDR3 totals 19 residues. The V gene's germline CDR1 is SGHDN and CDR2 FVKESK. For the CDR3, the DNA is TGTGCCAGCAGCCAAGATCGATGGACAGGGGTTATAGCCAAAAACATTCAGTACTTC. As protein: CASSQDRWTGVIAKNIQYF. The complete variable domain, with remaining parts taken from reference TRBV14 and TRBJ2-4, reads EAGVTQFPSHSVIEKGQTVTLRCDPISGHDNLYWYRRVMGKEIKFLLHFVKESKQDESGMPNNRFLAERTGGTYSTLKVQPAELEDSGVYFCASSQDRWTGVIAKNIQYFGAGTRLSVL.

V is TRBV27 and J is TRBJ1-2; D is undetermined. Germline assignment: CDR1 MNHEY and CDR2 SMNVEV (reference sequence). This CDR3 has 13 amino acids. The ends were cut back, 4 bases at V and 2 bases at J, with 8 bases in the middle. The CDR3 region is CASSSNNNYGYTF. The CDR3 region has the DNA TGTGCCAGCAGTTCGAACAACAACTATGGCTACACCTTC.

This clone was found once. The chain recombines TRBV9 with TRBJ1-1; weak D call: TRBD1 (6 bases). The CDR3 spans 15 residues. The germline V and J ends were trimmed by 3 bases and 4 bases, with 16 bases remaining between them. Germline assignment: CDR1 SGDLS and CDR2 YYNGEE. Written as DNA, the CDR3 is TGTGCCAGCAGCGCCATCTGGGGGCAGGGCACTGAAGCTTTCTTT. It codes for CASSAIWGQGTEAFF.

CDR3 nucleotide sequence: TGTGTTACAACCTTAGGGAGGGCTGGAAACACCATATATTTT. This sequence encodes CVTTLGRAGNTIYF. V is TRBV28 and J is TRBJ1-3, with D unresolved. There are 14 residues in the CDR3. CDR1 MDHEN and CDR2 SYDVKM come from the germline V gene.

The chain employs TRBV6-6 and TRBJ2-3, with D possibly TRBD2 on 5 matching bases. Trimming took off 8 bases at V and 1 base at J, with 10 bases between the two ends. From germline, CDR1 is MNHNY and CDR2 SVGAGI (reference sequence). The CDR3 spans 13 residues. The DNA of the CDR3 is TGTGCCAGCGGGGAGTGGGGCACAGATACGCAGTATTTT. Residues: CASGEWGTDTQYF.

This chain uses TRBV27 with TRBJ1-6; 10 nucleotides align to TRBD1. V shed 3 bases, J shed 10 bases, and the junction held 3 bases outside the gene matches. CDR3 length: 14 residues. From germline, CDR1 is MNHEY and CDR2 SMNVEV (reference sequence). CDR3 residues: CASSFGTGASPLHF. The DNA of the CDR3 is TGTGCCAGCAGTTTCGGGACAGGGGCCTCACCCCTCCACTTT.

The genes are TRBV9 and TRBJ2-7; 10 bases map to TRBD1. Germline lookup yields CDR1 SGDLS and CDR2 YYNGEE. The CDR3 is made up of 18 amino acids. Trimming cost V 4 bases and J 0 bases; bases outside gene matches: 13. The CDR3 loop reads CASSPRGPGQGSSYEQYF. In DNA, the CDR3 is TGTGCCAGCAGCCCGAGGGGGCCGGGACAGGGGAGCTCCTACGAGCAGTACTTC.